The 11 T cell receptor beta chains reported below all come from one sample, sequenced in a study of control samples from healthy donors and cancer patients (dated by TCRdb to 2019 to 2021). Libraries were made using the immunoSEQ multiplex PCR assay. TCRdb retrieved this table from immuneACCESS and kept in-frame rearrangements only. Not all clones are present; in checked studies, unresolved V genes account for under half, and no reason is known for the remainder. A total of roughly 450,000 clones appear in this sample, over 75% of them only once. The ten largest clones add up to 5% to 8% of the sample. The sample was PBMCs. Receptors were obtained from a man aged 35-49 years with head and neck cancer.

The chain couples TRBV18 to TRBJ2-1, with D perhaps TRBD1 (6 bases). With 3 bases removed from V and 6 bases from J, the gap between germline ends came to 15 bases. Germline values: CDR1 KGHSH, CDR2 LQKENI. The CDR3 runs to 15 residues. CDR3 residues: CASSPRDILSNEQFF. The CDR3, as DNA: TGTGCCAGCTCACCTAGGGACATCCTGAGCAATGAGCAGTTCTTC.

V and J are TRBV29-1 and TRBJ2-1, with a tentative D call TRBD1 (5 bases). Trimming cost V 0 bases and J 2 bases, with 14 bases left between them. This CDR3 is built from 16 residues. Germline V gene lookup returns CDR1 SQVTM and CDR2 ANQGSEA. DNA of the CDR3: TGCAGCGTTGAAGATCAGGGTAGGTACGCCTACAATGAGCAGTTCTTC. Protein product: CSVEDQGRYAYNEQFF.

V is TRBV7-3 and J is TRBJ2-6; tentatively, D is TRBD1 (6 bases). V was pared by 5 bases and J by 0 bases, with 11 bases between. This CDR3 comprises 16 residues. In germline, CDR1 is SGHTA, CDR2 FQGTGA. The CDR3 DNA reads as TGTGCCAGCAGCCCGAACAGGGTCTCTGGGGCCAACGTCCTGACTTTC. Translated, it gives CASSPNRVSGANVLTF.

V gene TRBV6-1 combines with J gene TRBJ2-3, with D perhaps TRBD2 (5 bases). From germline, CDR1 is MNHNS and CDR2 SASEGT. Trimming removed 2 bases from V and 5 bases from J, with 8 bases in between. CDR3 size: 13 residues. The CDR3 nucleotides read TGTGCCAGCAGTGAATTTGGGAGAGATACGCAGTATTTT. This translates into CASSEFGRDTQYF.

CDR3 protein: CASSTNGGPESSSRLQETQYF. CDR3 in DNA: TGTGCCAGCAGCACAAACGGGGGGCCAGAGTCTTCGAGTCGACTCCAAGAGACCCAGTACTTC. The chain links TRBV6-2 or TRBV6-3 to TRBJ2-5; TRBD2 might be the D (7 bases). Looked up from germline, CDR1 is MNHEY and CDR2 is SVGEGT. This CDR3 region has 21 residues. V dropped 6 bases and J dropped 1 base, with 33 bases sitting between them.

This chain uses TRBV4-3 with TRBJ2-7; 8 nucleotides align to TRBD1. Germline V gene data show CDR1 as LGHNA and CDR2 as YSLEER. The CDR3 is 15 amino acids. With 3 bases clipped from V and 3 bases from J, the junction kept 7 bases outside the gene matches. The CDR3 reads CASSQSTGGGYEQYF. The CDR3 coding sequence is TGCGCCAGCAGCCAGAGCACAGGGGGTGGCTACGAGCAGTACTTC.

This chain uses TRBV5-1 with TRBJ2-3, with D perhaps matching TRBD1 or TRBD2 (5 bases each). The CDR3 runs to 14 residues. Germline values: CDR1 SGHRS, CDR2 YFSETQ. Trimming cost V 4 bases and J 6 bases, with 15 bases left between them. The DNA for the CDR3 is TGCGCCAGCAGCCCGCAGGTCGGGGCGGATACGCAGTATTTT. Translation gives CASSPQVGADTQYF.

The CDR3 spells CASSRGSNYGYTF. The CDR3 nucleotides read TGTGCCAGCAGCCGGGGAAGTAACTATGGCTACACCTTC. The J gene is TRBJ1-2, the V gene TRBV7-9; D not resolved. This CDR3 spans 13 amino acids. With 5 bases removed from V and 1 base from J, the gap between germline ends came to 8 bases. Germline-derived CDR1 and CDR2 are SEHNR and FQNEAQ (reference sequence).

The rearrangement joins TRBV5-1 to TRBJ2-1, with 10 nucleotides matching TRBD2. CDR3 length: 17 residues. J was trimmed by 8 bases and V by 0 bases; bases with no gene match: 11. From germline, CDR1 is SGHRS and CDR2 YFSETQ. This chain's CDR3 is CASSLAGSGGAVDEQFF. CDR3 sequence (DNA): TGCGCCAGCAGCTTGGCGGGGAGCGGGGGGGCGGTCGATGAGCAGTTCTTC. Supplemented by reference TRBV5-1 and TRBJ2-1, the full variable domain reads KAGVTQTPRYLIKTRGQQVTLSCSPISGHRSVSWYQQTPGQGLQFLFEYFSETQRNKGNFPGRFSGRQFSNSRSEMNVSTLELGDSALYLCASSLAGSGGAVDEQFFGPGTRLTVL.

The chain uses TRBV10-3 and TRBJ2-7, with 9 positions matching TRBD2. The CDR3 spans 14 residues. Germline trimming cut 0 bases from V and 8 bases from J; bases unmatched to any gene: 5. Germline loops: CDR1 ENHRY, CDR2 SYGVKD. CDR3 coding DNA: TGTGCCATCAGTGAGTCGAGGCTAGCGGGAAAGCAGTACTTC. Its protein is CAISESRLAGKQYF.

Concerning this clone: Other DNA sequences within the sample encode an identical CDR3. J is TRBJ2-7 and V is TRBV14, with unresolved D. From germline, CDR1 is SGHDN and CDR2 FVKESK. The CDR3 has 11 residues. Trimming pared 1 base from V and 2 bases from J, leaving 0 bases between. The CDR3 DNA reads as TGTGCCAGCAGCCAAGCCTACGAGCAGTACTTC. Its translation: CASSQAYEQYF.